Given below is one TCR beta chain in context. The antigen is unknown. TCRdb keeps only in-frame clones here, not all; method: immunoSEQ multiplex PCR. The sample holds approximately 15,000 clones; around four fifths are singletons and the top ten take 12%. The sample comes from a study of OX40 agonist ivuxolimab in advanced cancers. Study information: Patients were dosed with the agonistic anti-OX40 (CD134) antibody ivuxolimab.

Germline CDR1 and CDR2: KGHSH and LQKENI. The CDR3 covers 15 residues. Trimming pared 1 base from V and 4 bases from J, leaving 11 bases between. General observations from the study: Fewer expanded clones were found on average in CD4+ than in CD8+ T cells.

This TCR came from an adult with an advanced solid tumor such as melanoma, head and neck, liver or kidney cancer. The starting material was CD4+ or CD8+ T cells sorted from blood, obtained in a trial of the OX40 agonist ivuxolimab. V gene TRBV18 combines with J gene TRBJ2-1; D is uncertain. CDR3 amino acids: CASSPQGHNYNEQFF. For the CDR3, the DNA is TGTGCCAGCTCACCACAGGGCCACAATTACAATGAGCAGTTCTTC. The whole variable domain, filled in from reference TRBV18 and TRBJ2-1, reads NAGVMQNPRHLVRRRGQEARLRCSPMKGHSHVYWYRQLPEEGLKFMVYLQKENIIDESGMPKERFSAEFPKEGPSILRIQQVVRGDSAAYFCASSPQGHNYNEQFFGPGTRLTVL.